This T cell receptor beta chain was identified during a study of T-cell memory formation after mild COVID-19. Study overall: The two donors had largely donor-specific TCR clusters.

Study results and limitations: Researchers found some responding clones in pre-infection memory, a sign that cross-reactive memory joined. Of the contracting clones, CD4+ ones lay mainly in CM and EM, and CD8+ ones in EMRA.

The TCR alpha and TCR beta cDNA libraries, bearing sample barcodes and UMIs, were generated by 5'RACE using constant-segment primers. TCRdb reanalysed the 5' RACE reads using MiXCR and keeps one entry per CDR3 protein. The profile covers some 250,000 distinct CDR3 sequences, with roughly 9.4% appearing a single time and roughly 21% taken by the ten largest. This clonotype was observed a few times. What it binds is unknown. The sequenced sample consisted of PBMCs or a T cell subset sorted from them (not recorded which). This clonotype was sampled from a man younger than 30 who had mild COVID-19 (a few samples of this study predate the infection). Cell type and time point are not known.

CDR3 region: CASNRDRDNTGELFF. The DNA for the CDR3 is TGCGCCAGTAACAGGGACAGGGACAACACCGGGGAGCTGTTTTTT. V is TRBV5-1 and J is TRBJ2-2, with 9 bases lining up with TRBD1. The CDR3 extends over 15 amino acids. Trimming removed 8 bases from V and 2 bases from J; junction bases left unmatched: 7. Germline-derived CDR1 and CDR2 are SGHRS and YFSETQ.